This TCR beta chain was captured in a study of blood T cell repertoires in COVID-19. On the study more broadly: Collection of acute and convalescent COVID-19 samples took place in the United States, Italy and Spain. Sources were T cells, B-cell-depleted T cells, or PBMCs; the material itself was cDNA or gDNA.

V was shortened by 5 bases and J by 7 bases, with 15 bases between the two germline ends. Germline-derived CDR1 and CDR2 are MDHEN and SYDVKM. This CDR3 contains 14 residues. Profiled with immunoSEQ multiplex PCR; TCRdb holds only in-frame clones, not every one. The sample lists some 150,000 clones; approximately 86% were seen once. The clonotype originates from a woman in her 70s with acute or convalescent COVID-19. The sample consisted of peripheral blood. The J gene is TRBJ1-5, the V gene TRBV28; tentative D call: TRBD1 (6 bases). CDR3 in DNA: TGTGCCAGCAGTCAAGTGGGGGCTGGGCAGCCCCAGCATTTT. Translating gives CASSQVGAGQPQHF.